This TCR beta chain is from a study of T cell changes during pregnancy in multiple sclerosis (dated by TCRdb to between 2018 and 2021). Regarding the study in general: In women with multiple sclerosis, the researchers looked at how the T cell repertoire shifted as pregnancy progressed.

The library was prepared using the immunoSEQ multiplex PCR assay. TCRdb limited this immuneACCESS table to in-frame rearrangements with V and J called. A share of clones is missing; checked studies link under half to unresolved V genes, and the rest is unexplained. The sample table records about 36,000 clones; approximately 91% of these occur just once. Approximately 10% of the sample goes to the ten largest clones. Of note for this clone: Its antigen has not been determined. It has no much larger one-base neighbor in the sample; base qualities were not kept.

The CDR3 has 15 amino acids, counting the end cysteine and phenylalanine. Kept here is only the CDR3 DNA, which spans 45 bases and is read in frame from base 1. Taken from the germline V gene (reference sequence), the CDR1 and CDR2 loops are MNHEY and SMNVEV. V is cut by 2 bases and J by 4 bases, and the space between the germline ends is 13 bases. The specimen was CD8+ T cells from peripheral blood mononuclear cells, collected in the third trimester of pregnancy. Recombination linked TRBV27 to TRBJ2-3; the D gene identity is not certain. This TCR was recovered from a female donor with multiple sclerosis, enrolled in a pregnancy study. This receptor carries the CDR3 CASSLSLYTSDTQYF. The sequence in DNA is TGTGCCAGCAGTTTAAGTTTGTACACCTCAGATACGCAGTATTTT.